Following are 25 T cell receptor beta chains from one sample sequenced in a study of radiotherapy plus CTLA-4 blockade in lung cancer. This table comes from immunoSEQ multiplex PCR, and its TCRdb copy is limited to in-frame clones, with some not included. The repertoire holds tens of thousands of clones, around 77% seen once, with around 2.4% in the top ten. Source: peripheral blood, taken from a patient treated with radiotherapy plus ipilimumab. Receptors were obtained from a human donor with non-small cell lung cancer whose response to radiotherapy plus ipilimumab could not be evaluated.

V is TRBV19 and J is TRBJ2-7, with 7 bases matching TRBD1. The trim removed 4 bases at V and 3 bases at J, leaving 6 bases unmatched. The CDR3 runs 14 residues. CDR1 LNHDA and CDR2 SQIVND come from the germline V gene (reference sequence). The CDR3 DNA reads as TGTGCCAGTAGTAACAGGGGAGTAAGCTACGAGCAGTACTTC. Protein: CASSNRGVSYEQYF.

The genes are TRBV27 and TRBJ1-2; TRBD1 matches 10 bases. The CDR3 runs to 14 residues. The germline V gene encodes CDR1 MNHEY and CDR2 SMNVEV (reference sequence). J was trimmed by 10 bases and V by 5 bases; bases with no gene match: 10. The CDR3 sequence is CASSGYRDRGDYTF. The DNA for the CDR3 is TGTGCCAGCAGTGGTTATAGGGACAGGGGAGACTACACCTTC.

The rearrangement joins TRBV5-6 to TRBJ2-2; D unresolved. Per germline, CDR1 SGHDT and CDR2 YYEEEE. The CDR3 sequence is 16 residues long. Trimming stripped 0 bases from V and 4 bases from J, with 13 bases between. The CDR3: CASSLVGGVGTGELFF. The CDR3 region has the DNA TGTGCCAGCAGCTTGGTAGGCGGAGTTGGCACCGGGGAGCTGTTTTTT.

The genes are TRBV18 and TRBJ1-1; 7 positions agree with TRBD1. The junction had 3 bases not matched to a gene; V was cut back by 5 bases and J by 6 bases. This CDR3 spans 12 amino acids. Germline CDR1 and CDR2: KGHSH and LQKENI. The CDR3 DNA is TGTGCCAGCTCATTTCAGGGGGCTGAAGCTTTCTTT. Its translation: CASSFQGAEAFF.

CDR3 residues: CASRDRGVTEAFF. The DNA of the CDR3 is TGTGCCAGCCGGGACAGGGGGGTAACTGAAGCTTTCTTT. The V and J genes are TRBV19 and TRBJ1-1; the match to TRBD1 covers 11 bases. V lost 9 bases, J lost 5 bases, and 5 bases stayed unmatched. Germline loops: CDR1 LNHDA, CDR2 SQIVND (reference sequence). There are 13 residues in the CDR3.

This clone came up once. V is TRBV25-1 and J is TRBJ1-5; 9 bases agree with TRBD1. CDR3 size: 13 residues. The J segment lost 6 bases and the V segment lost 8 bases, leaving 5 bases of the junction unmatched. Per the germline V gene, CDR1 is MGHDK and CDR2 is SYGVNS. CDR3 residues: CASGDRVGQPQHF. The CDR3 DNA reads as TGTGCCAGCGGGGACAGGGTGGGTCAGCCCCAGCATTTT.

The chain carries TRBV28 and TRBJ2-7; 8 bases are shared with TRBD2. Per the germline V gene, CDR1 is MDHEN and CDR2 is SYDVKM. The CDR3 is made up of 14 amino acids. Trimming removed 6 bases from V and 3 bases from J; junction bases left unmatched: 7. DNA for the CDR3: TGTGCCAGCAGCCCGGGAGGGTCTTTCTACGAGCAGTACTTC. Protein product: CASSPGGSFYEQYF.

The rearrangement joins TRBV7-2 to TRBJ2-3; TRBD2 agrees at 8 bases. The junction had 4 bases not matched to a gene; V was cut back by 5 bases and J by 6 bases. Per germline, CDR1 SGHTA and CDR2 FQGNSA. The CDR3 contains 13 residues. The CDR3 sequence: CASSPGRGDTQYF. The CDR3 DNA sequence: TGTGCCAGCAGCCCCGGGAGGGGGGATACGCAGTATTTT.

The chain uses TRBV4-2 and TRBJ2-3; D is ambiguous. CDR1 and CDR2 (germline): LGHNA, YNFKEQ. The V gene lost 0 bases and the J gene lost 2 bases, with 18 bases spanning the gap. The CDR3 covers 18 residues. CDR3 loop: CASSQDQVARRTTDTQYF. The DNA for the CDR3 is TGTGCCAGCAGCCAAGATCAGGTGGCCAGAAGAACCACAGATACGCAGTATTTT.

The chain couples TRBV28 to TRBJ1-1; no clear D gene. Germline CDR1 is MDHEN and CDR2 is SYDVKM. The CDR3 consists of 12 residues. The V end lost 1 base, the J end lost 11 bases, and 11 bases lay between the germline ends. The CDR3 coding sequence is TGTGCCAGCAGTTTATCCCTTTCCAGGGCTTTCTTT. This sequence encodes CASSLSLSRAFF.

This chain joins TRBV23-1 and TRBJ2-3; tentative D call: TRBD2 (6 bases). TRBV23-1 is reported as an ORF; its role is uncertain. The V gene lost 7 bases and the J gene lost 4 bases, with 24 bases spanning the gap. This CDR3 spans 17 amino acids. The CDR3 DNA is TGCGCCAGCACCCCACCCTCGGGACTTCTTAAGTCAGATACGCAGTATTTT. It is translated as CASTPPSGLLKSDTQYF.

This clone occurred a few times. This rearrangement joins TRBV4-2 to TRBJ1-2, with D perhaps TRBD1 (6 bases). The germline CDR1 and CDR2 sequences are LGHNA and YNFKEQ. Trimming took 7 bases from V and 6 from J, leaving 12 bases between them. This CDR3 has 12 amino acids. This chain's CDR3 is CASTRGGDGYTF. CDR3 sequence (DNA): TGTGCCAGCACGAGAGGGGGGGATGGCTACACCTTC.

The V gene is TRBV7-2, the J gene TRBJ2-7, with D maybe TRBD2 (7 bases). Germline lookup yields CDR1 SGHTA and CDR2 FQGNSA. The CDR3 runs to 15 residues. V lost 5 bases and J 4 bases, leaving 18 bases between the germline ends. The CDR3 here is CASSLSWGGGYEQYF. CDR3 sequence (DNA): TGTGCCAGCAGCCTCTCCTGGGGAGGGGGGTACGAGCAGTACTTC.

The CDR3 bases are TGCAGCGTTTCCGGGACTACTAACACCGGGGAGCTGTTTTTT. Residues: CSVSGTTNTGELFF. The chain couples TRBV29-1 to TRBJ2-2; 7 bases map to TRBD2. The V gene end was trimmed by 5 bases and the J gene end by 2 bases; junction bases not matched to a gene: 5. The CDR3 loop spans 14 amino acids. Per germline, CDR1 SQVTM and CDR2 ANQGSEA.

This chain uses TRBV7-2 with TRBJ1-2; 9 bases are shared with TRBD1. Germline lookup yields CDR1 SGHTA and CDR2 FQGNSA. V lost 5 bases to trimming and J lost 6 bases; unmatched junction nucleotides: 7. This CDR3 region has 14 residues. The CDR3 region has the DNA TGTGCCAGCAGCGCCCCGACAGGGGGACATGGCTACACCTTC. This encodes CASSAPTGGHGYTF.

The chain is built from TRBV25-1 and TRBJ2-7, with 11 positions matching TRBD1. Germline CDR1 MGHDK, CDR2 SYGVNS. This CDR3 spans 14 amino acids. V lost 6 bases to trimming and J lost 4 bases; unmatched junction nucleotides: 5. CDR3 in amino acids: CASRRGTGGYEQYF. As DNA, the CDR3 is TGTGCCAGCAGGCGGGGGACAGGGGGGTACGAGCAGTACTTC.

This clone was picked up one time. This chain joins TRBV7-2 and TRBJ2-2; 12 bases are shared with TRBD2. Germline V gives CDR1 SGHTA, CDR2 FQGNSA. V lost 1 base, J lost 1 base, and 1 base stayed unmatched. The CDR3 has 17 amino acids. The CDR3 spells CASSLVGLAGNTGELFF. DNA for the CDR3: TGTGCCAGCAGCTTAGTGGGACTAGCGGGGAACACCGGGGAGCTGTTTTTT.

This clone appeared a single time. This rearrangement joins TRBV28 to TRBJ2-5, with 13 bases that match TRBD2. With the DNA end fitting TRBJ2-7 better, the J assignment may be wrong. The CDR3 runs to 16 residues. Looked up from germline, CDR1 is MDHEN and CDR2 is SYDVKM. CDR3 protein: CASNSGTSGMSYEQYF. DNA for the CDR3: TGTGCCAGCAATTCTGGGACTAGCGGGATGTCCTACGAGCAGTACTTC.

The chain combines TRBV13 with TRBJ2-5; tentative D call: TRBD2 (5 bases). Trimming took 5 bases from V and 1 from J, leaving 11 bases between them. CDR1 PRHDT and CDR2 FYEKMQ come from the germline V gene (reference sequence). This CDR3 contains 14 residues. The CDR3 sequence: CASSQESGQETQYF. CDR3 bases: TGTGCCAGCAGCCAGGAGAGCGGCCAAGAGACCCAGTACTTC.

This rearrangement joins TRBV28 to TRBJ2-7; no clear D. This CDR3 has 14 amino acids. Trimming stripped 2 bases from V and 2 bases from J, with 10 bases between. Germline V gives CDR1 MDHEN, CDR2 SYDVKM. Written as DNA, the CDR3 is TGTGCCAGCAGTTTAGTGGGCAGAACCTACGAGCAGTACTTC. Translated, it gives CASSLVGRTYEQYF.

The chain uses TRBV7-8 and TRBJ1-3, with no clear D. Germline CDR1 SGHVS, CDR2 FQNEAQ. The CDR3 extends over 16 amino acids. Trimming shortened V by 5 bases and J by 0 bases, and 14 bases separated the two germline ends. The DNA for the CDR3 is TGTGCCAGCAGCCCCGCTGCCTGGAGCTCTGGAAACACCATATATTTT. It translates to CASSPAAWSSGNTIYF.

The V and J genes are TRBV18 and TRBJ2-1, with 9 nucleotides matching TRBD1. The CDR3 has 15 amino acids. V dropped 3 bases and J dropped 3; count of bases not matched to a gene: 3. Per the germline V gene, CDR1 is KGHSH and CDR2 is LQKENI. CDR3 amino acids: CASSPGQGLYNEQFF. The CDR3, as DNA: TGTGCCAGCTCACCGGGACAGGGACTCTACAATGAGCAGTTCTTC.

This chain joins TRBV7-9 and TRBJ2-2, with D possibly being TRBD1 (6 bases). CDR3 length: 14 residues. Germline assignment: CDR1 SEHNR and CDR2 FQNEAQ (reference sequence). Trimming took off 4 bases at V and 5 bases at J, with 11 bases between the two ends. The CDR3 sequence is CASSSRGRTGELFF. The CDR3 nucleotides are TGTGCCAGCAGCTCCAGGGGAAGGACCGGGGAGCTGTTTTTT.

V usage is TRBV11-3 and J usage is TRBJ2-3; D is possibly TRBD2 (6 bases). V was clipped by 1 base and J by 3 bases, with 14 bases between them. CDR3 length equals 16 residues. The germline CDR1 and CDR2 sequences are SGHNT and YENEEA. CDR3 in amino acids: CASSLGGREWTDTQYF. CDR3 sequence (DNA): TGTGCCAGCAGCTTAGGTGGACGGGAGTGGACAGATACGCAGTATTTT.

The CDR3 protein is CASSLGTGNSYNEQFF. CDR3 DNA sequence: TGCGCCAGCAGCTTGGGGACAGGGAACTCCTACAATGAGCAGTTCTTC. The V gene is TRBV5-1, the J gene TRBJ2-1; 8 bases agree with TRBD1. The CDR3 length is 16 residues. The V and J ends lost 0 bases and 0 bases, in that order; junction bases with no gene match: 2. Germline V gene lookup returns CDR1 SGHRS and CDR2 YFSETQ.